The sequence of this TCR beta chain was determined in a study of STAT5B mutations in CD4+ large granular lymphocyte leukemia (dated by TCRdb to about 2022). A note on the overall study: Among the healthy controls, the CDR3 'QG' motif was associated with a particular HLA allele. The study compared the TCRbeta repertoires of patients with CD4+ T-cell large granular lymphocyte leukemia against the TCRbeta repertoires of healthy blood donors. Flow cytometry performed on FACSCanto II or FACSVerse showed that the purified fractions had more than 95% purity among lymphocytes. The paper's findings and limits, for the study overall: Each patient's main leukemic clonotypes were private, but around 25% of these clonotypes showed up at low frequency in the non-leukemic repertoires of other patients. Enrichment of TRBV06-family usage was observed among the top patient clones (8/27) relative to healthy controls (2/35). Greater clonality appeared to be present in CD4-sorted patient repertoires than in healthy CD4+ repertoires, and the difference was retained after the putative leukemic clones were removed. The data were not HLA-matched, and the relatively small sample size could explain the higher clonality seen in CD4+ compared with CD8+ T-LGLL.

On this clone itself: Which antigen it targets is not known. No base quality values were provided; no much bigger clone lies one nucleotide off.

The healthy control group was made up of around 40 blood donors, and the Finnish Red Cross blood service supplied their buffy coats. All TCR-sequenced material derived from peripheral blood: patient blood samples and healthy donor buffy coats. Ficoll-Hypaque gradient centrifugation was used to isolate peripheral blood mononuclear cells. CD4+ cells were purified magnetically from the buffy coats of healthy controls. The Gentra Puregene Cell and Tissue kit was used for genomic DNA extraction, and quantification was performed on a Qubit 2.0 fluorometer. The CDR3, from cysteine to phenylalanine, totals 13 residues. CDR3 DNA is the only sequence kept; it has 39 bases, read in frame from the first base. Trimming takes 3 bases from V and 3 bases from J, and the germline ends sit 9 bases apart. CDR1 and CDR2 were assigned from the germline V gene (reference sequence) as SEHNR and FQNEAQ. TCRbeta rearrangements were sequenced from genomic DNA using the immunoSEQ assay at survey resolution. For the original study's pipeline: In the TCR sequencing data, the lowest productive clonotype frequency that could be detected was 2.59 x 10-5. Analyses included only productive TCRbeta rearrangements, meaning complete and in-frame sequences. Clonality for each sample was calculated as Simpson clonality in the immunoSEQ Analyzer version 3.0. Based on frequency, clones were grouped as very rare, small, medium, large (1-20%) or hyperexpanded (>20%). OLGA 1.2.3 estimated generation probabilities, VDJtools produced V-gene circos plots, VDJdb was queried for specificities, and GLIPH identified CDR3 motifs. TCRdb holds this immuneACCESS table with in-frame rearrangements only. Some clones are missing; in checked studies, unresolved V genes explain under half, and the rest has no known cause. Clone size and V and J calls were adopted from that table, with D and trimming inferred from the DNA. This sample is represented by some 30,000 clones; approximately 67% of them were singletons. The ten largest clones take up roughly 1.8% of the sample.

Sequencing was performed on CD4+ T cells from blood buffy coats. This clonotype originated in a human donor in good health. The rearranged chain carries TRBV7-9 and TRBJ2-7, with the D gene call left open. The base sequence is TGTGCCAGCAGCTTGGGTCCCCTCTACGAGCAGTACTTC. Its product reads: CASSLGPLYEQYF.